The 11 T cell receptor beta chains listed next were all sequenced from one sample in a study of blood T cell repertoires in COVID-19. Libraries were prepared by immunoSEQ multiplex PCR; TCRdb keeps only in-frame clonotypes and omits some of them. The sample records 200,000 to 250,000 clones, around 84% being singletons. Sequenced material: peripheral blood. Receptor source: a woman aged 70-85 years with active or convalescent COVID-19.

The chain is built from TRBV5-6 and TRBJ2-2; D remains ambiguous. CDR3 length: 14 residues. Germline V gene data show CDR1 as SGHDT and CDR2 as YYEEEE. The ends were cut back, 1 base at V and 5 bases at J, with 9 bases in the middle. CDR3 DNA: TGTGCCAGCAGCTTGTCCCCGCGGACCGGGGAGCTGTTTTTT. Encoded protein: CASSLSPRTGELFF.

The V call is TRBV14, the J call TRBJ1-2; D gene uncertain. Germline CDR1 and CDR2: SGHDN and FVKESK. Trimming took 0 bases from V and 5 from J, leaving 7 bases between them. This CDR3 comprises 13 residues. CDR3 in DNA: TGTGCCAGCAGCCAAGATTATTCTTATGGCTACACCTTC. Amino acid sequence: CASSQDYSYGYTF. The full variable domain, in which reference TRBV14 and TRBJ1-2 provide the parts outside the CDR3, is EAGVTQFPSHSVIEKGQTVTLRCDPISGHDNLYWYRRVMGKEIKFLLHFVKESKQDESGMPNNRFLAERTGGTYSTLKVQPAELEDSGVYFCASSQDYSYGYTFGSGTRLTVV.

The chain recombines TRBV7-9 with TRBJ2-1, with 8 bases fitting TRBD2. The length of the CDR3 is 12 residues. V dropped 7 bases and J dropped 13; count of bases not matched to a gene: 9. CDR1 and CDR2 (germline): SEHNR, FQNEAQ (reference sequence). CDR3 nucleotide sequence: TGTGCCAGCACCTGGGGCGGGGGGTCCCAGTTCTTC. Translating gives CASTWGGGSQFF. The whole variable domain, remainder taken from reference TRBV7-9 and TRBJ2-1, is DTGVSQNPRHKITKRGQNVTFRCDPISEHNRLYWYRQTLGQGPEFLTYFQNEAQLEKSRLLSDRFSAERPKGSFSTLEIQRTEQGDSAMYLCASTWGGGSQFFGPGTRLTVL.

This chain joins TRBV18 and TRBJ2-7, with D uncertain. The ends were cut back, 3 bases at V and 2 bases at J, with 5 bases in the middle. This CDR3 is built from 12 residues. Germline loops: CDR1 KGHSH, CDR2 LQKENI. The CDR3 loop reads CASSPTAYEQYF. DNA of the CDR3: TGTGCCAGCTCACCCACAGCCTACGAGCAGTACTTC.

The J gene is TRBJ2-1, the V gene TRBV5-1, with TRBD2 as a possible D gene (5 bases). The CDR3 totals 12 residues. V was shortened by 2 bases and J by 7 bases, with 7 bases between the two germline ends. Germline V gene lookup returns CDR1 SGHRS and CDR2 YFSETQ. The CDR3 DNA follows: TGCGCCAGCAGCTTACCGGGAAATGAGCAGTTCTTC. It translates to CASSLPGNEQFF.

This clone was found a few times. J is TRBJ2-1 and V is TRBV5-6; the D gene is possibly TRBD2 (7 bases). This CDR3 comprises 16 residues. V was shortened by 4 bases and J by 0 bases, with 14 bases between the two germline ends. Germline V gene lookup returns CDR1 SGHDT and CDR2 YYEEEE. DNA for the CDR3: TGTGCCAGCAGCCGCAGGGGCGGGAGCTCCTACAATGAGCAGTTCTTC. This gives the protein CASSRRGGSSYNEQFF.

The chain has TRBV7-8 and TRBJ2-7, with D perhaps TRBD2 (6 bases). This CDR3 has 15 amino acids. The germline gives CDR1 SGHVS, CDR2 FQNEAQ. V was cut by 1 base and J by 5 bases, with 15 bases left in between. The CDR3 reads CASSLGGAPENEQYF. The CDR3, as DNA: TGTGCCAGCAGCTTAGGCGGGGCCCCCGAAAACGAGCAGTACTTC.

The chain carries TRBV18 and TRBJ1-6, with a possible D match to TRBD1 (5 bases). The germline V gene has CDR1 KGHSH and CDR2 LQKENI. The V gene lost 2 bases and the J gene lost 6 bases, with 14 bases spanning the gap. This CDR3 contains 16 residues. The CDR3 DNA reads as TGTGCCAGCTCACCAGGGGAGCGGGGGAGTAATTCACCCCTCCACTTT. This codes for CASSPGERGSNSPLHF.

The rearrangement joins TRBV4-3 to TRBJ1-4; the D is unclear. V lost 1 base to trimming and J lost 3 bases, with 18 bases between them. The CDR3 consists of 18 residues. Germline assignment: CDR1 LGHNA and CDR2 YSLEER. The CDR3 here is CASSQARAVRISNEKLFF. CDR3 nucleotide sequence: TGCGCCAGCAGCCAAGCGAGGGCCGTTAGGATCTCTAATGAAAAACTGTTTTTT.

J is TRBJ2-4 and V is TRBV18; D is perhaps TRBD2 (6 bases). The V end lost 2 bases, the J end lost 9 bases, and 20 bases lay between the germline ends. Germline V gene data show CDR1 as KGHSH and CDR2 as LQKENI. CDR3 length: 16 residues. This CDR3 reads CASSPSSAGSFGIQYF. The CDR3, as DNA: TGTGCCAGCTCACCATCCTCGGCGGGGAGTTTTGGCATTCAGTACTTC. The full variable domain, rest sourced from reference TRBV18 and TRBJ2-4, is NAGVMQNPRHLVRRRGQEARLRCSPMKGHSHVYWYRQLPEEGLKFMVYLQKENIIDESGMPKERFSAEFPKEGPSILRIQQVVRGDSAAYFCASSPSSAGSFGIQYFGAGTRLSVL.

Written as DNA, the CDR3 is TGTGCCAGCAGCTTACGAACAGGGGGGGCTTTCTTT. Protein: CASSLRTGGAFF. The V gene is TRBV7-8, the J gene TRBJ1-1; 8 bases align to TRBD1. J lost 11 bases, V lost 2 bases, and 4 bases had no gene match. The CDR3 has 12 amino acids. The germline gives CDR1 SGHVS, CDR2 FQNEAQ.